The entry that follows covers one TCR beta chain sequence. The data originate from a study of blood T cell repertoires in COVID-19. On the study more broadly: The origin of the acute and convalescent COVID-19 samples was the United States, Italy and Spain.

Per the study methods: Estimation of nucleated cell counts was performed using reference gene primer amplification. Generated by immunoSEQ multiplex PCR, the TCRdb table keeps only in-frame clones and is missing some. That table is the source of V, J and clone size, and D and trimming were worked out from the DNA. The sample yields about 300,000 clones, 85% to 90% seen once. Individuals drawn from under 30 US areas were about 18 to 95 years old. The ends lost 4 bases at V and 3 bases at J; junction bases unmatched: 5. The CDR3 sequence is 14 residues long. Germline V CDR1 and CDR2: GTSNPN, SVGIG (reference sequence).

The sequencing input was PBMCs or T cells enriched from blood (not recorded which). The sequence derives from a woman aged 45-59 years who had been exposed to COVID-19. This rearrangement joins TRBV30 to TRBJ1-5; 8 bases fit TRBD1. The CDR3 DNA reads as TGTGCCTGGACTAGGGGACAGGTCAATCAGCCCCAGCATTTT. It yields the protein CAWTRGQVNQPQHF.